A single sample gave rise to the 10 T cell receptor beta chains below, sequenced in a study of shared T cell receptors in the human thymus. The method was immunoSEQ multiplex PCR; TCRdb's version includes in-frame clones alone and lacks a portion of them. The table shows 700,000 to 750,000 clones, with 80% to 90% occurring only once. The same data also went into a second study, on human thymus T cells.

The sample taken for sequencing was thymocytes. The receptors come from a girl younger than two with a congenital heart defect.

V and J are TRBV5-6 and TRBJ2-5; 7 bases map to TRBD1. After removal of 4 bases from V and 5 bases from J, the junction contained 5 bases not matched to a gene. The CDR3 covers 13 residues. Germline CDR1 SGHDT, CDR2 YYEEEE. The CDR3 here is CASSKDRLETQYF. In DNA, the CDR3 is TGTGCCAGCAGCAAGGACAGGCTCGAGACCCAGTACTTC.

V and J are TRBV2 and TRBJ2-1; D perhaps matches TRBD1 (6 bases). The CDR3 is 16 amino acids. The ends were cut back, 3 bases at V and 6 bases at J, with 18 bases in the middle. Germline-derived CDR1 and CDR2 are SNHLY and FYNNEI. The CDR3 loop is CASSDGDMKGFNEQFF. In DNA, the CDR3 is TGTGCCAGCAGTGATGGGGACATGAAAGGGTTCAATGAGCAGTTCTTC.

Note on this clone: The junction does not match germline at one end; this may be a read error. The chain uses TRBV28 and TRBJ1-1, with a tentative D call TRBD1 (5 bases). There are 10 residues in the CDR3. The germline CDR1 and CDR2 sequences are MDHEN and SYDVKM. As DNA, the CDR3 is TGTGCCAGCAGTTCCCCCAGGGTCTACTTT. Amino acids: CASSSPRVYF.

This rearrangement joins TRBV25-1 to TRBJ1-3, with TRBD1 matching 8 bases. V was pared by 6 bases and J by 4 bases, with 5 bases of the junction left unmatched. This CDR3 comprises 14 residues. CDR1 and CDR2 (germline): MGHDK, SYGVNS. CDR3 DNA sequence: TGTGCCAGCAGCCCAGACAGGGGCGGAAACACCATATATTTT. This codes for CASSPDRGGNTIYF. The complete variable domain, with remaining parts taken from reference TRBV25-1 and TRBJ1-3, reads EADIYQTPRYLVIGTGKKITLECSQTMGHDKMYWYQQDPGMELHLIHYSYGVNSTEKGDLSSESTVSRIRTEHFPLTLESARPSHTSQYLCASSPDRGGNTIYFGEGSWLTVV.

This CDR3 reads CAIAGAYEQYF. The CDR3 DNA reads as TGTGCCATCGCGGGGGCCTACGAGCAGTACTTC. The rearrangement joins TRBV10-3 to TRBJ2-7, with 7 bases that match TRBD2. The CDR3 totals 11 residues. The V gene's germline CDR1 is ENHRY and CDR2 SYGVKD. The V segment lost 8 bases and the J segment 2 bases; nucleotides outside the gene matches: 0.

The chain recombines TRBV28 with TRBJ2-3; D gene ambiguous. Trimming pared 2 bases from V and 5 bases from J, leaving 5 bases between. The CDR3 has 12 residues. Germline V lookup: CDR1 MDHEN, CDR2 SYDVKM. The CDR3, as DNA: TGTGCCAGCAGTTTAGGCGGAGATACGCAGTATTTT. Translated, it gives CASSLGGDTQYF.

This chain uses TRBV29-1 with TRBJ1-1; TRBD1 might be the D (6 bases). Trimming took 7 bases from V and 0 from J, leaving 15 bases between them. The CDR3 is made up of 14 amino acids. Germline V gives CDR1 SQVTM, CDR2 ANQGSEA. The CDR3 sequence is CSALIGGVNTEAFF. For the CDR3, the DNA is TGCAGCGCACTAATTGGGGGCGTGAACACTGAAGCTTTCTTT.

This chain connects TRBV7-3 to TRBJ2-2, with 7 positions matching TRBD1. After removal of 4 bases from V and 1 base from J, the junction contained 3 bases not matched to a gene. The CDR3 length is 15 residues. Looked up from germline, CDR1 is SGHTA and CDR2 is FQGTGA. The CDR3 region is CASSSGTENTGELFF. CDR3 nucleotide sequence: TGTGCCAGCAGCTCCGGGACAGAGAACACCGGGGAGCTGTTTTTT.

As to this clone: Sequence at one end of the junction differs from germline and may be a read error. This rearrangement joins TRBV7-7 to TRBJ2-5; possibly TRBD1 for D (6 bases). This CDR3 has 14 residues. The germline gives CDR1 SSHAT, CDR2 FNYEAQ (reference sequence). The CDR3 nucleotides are TGTGCTAGCAGTACCGCAGGGGAGCAAGAGACCCAGTACTTC. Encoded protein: CASSTAGEQETQYF.

The CDR3 DNA reads TGCAGCGTTGGTACGACAGGGGTTCCATACTATGGCTACACCTTC. This gives the protein CSVGTTGVPYYGYTF. This sequence joins TRBV29-1 and TRBJ1-2; 8 bases align to TRBD1. V lost 4 bases and J lost 3; bases outside the gene matches: 10. The germline V gene encodes CDR1 SQVTM and CDR2 ANQGSEA. This CDR3 region has 15 residues.